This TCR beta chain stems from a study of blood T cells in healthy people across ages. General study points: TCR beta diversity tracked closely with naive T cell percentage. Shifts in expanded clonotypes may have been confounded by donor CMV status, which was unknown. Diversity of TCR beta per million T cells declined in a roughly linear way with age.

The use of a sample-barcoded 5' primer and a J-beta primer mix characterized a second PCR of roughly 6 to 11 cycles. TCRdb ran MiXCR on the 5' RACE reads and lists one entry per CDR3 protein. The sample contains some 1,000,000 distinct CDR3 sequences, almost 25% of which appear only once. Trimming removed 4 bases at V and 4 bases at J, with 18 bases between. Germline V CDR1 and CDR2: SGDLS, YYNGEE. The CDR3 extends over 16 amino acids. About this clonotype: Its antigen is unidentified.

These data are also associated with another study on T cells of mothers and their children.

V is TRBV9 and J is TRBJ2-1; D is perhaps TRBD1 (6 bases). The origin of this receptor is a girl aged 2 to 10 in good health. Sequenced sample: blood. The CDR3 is CASSPPGDTHYNEQFF. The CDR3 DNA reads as TGTGCCAGCAGCCCCCCCGGGGACACACATTACAATGAGCAGTTCTTC.